These T cell receptor beta chains were read from a single sample in a study of T cell responses to AZD1222 COVID-19 vaccine. Only in-frame clones appear in the TCRdb table, and some are missing; sequencing was by immunoSEQ multiplex PCR. Here the sample spans 110,000 or so clones, 85% to 90% being singletons. This specimen was peripheral blood, taken 28 days after the second AZD1222 dose. These receptors all come from an adult who received the AZD1222 COVID-19 vaccine. Both conserved end residues are part of each CDR3. The D gene is left open where the match is weak. Not every row has a clone size; where given, it reads once, few, many or a size class.

NA	NA	TRBV7-5	TRBJ1-2	TGTGCCAGAAGCCGCGACAGGGTGTCAATCTATGGCTACACCTTC	CARSRDRVSIYGYTF
TRBD1	once	TRBV4-2	TRBJ2-1	TGTGCCAGCAGCCAAGAACACCCGGGACAGGGCTACAATGAGCAGTTCTTC	CASSQEHPGQGYNEQFF
NA	few	TRBV4-3	TRBJ1-1	TGCGCCAGCAGCCAACACTGGACGTTGAACACTGAAGCTTTCTTT	CASSQHWTLNTEAFF
TRBD2	NA	TRBV3-1/TRBV3-2	TRBJ2-7	TGTGCCAGCAGCCAAGTGCCGACGCGGGGGGAGCAGTACTTC	CASSQVPTRGEQYF
NA	NA	TRBV6-5	TRBJ2-7	TGTGCCAGCAGAAGACAGTCCCCCTCCTACGAGCAGTACTTC	CASRRQSPSYEQYF
NA	NA	TRBV14	TRBJ2-1	TGTGCCAGCAGCCAAGGATACAGCTCCTACAATGAGCAGTTCTTC	CASSQGYSSYNEQFF
NA	NA	TRBV5-6	TRBJ1-2	TGTGCCAGCAGCCTTGAGGGACGGAGACATGGCTACACCTTC	CASSLEGRRHGYTF
TRBD1	NA	TRBV5-1	TRBJ1-6	TGCGCCAGCAGCTTGCGGCCCCTCGGGACAGGGGATACTTCACCCCTCCACTTT	CASSLRPLGTGDTSPLHF
NA	NA	TRBV30	TRBJ1-2	TGTGCCTGGAGTGCCGGGAGCTATGGCTACACCTTC	CAWSAGSYGYTF
NA	NA	TRBV28	TRBJ2-7	TGTGCCAGCAGTGGGGCAGCCGACTCCTACGAGCAGTACTTC	CASSGAADSYEQYF
TRBD1	NA	TRBV19	TRBJ1-2	TGTGCCAGTAGTCTTGGGACAGCCTATGGCTACACCTTC	CASSLGTAYGYTF
TRBD1	NA	TRBV28	TRBJ2-7	TGTGCCAGCAGAACCGGGACAGGGGGTGTAAAGGACTACGAGCAGTACTTC	CASRTGTGGVKDYEQYF
NA	once	TRBV30	TRBJ2-1	TGTGCCTGGAGCCATAGGGGGAGGTCTAGCGGAGAGCAGTTCTTC	CAWSHRGRSSGEQFF
TRBD2	NA	TRBV9	TRBJ2-7	TGTGCCAGCAGCGTAGGTCTAGGGCGGGGCGGGAGTGACTACGAGCAGTACTTC	CASSVGLGRGGSDYEQYF
NA	NA	TRBV5-4	TRBJ1-2	TGTGCCAGCAGCCCATTAGGAGGTTCTAACTATGGCTACACCTTC	CASSPLGGSNYGYTF
NA	few	TRBV30	TRBJ1-1	TGTGCCTGGAAAGGGGGTTACACTGAAGCTTTCTTT	CAWKGGYTEAFF
NA	few	TRBV24-1	TRBJ2-1	TGTGCCACCGAATCAGATTTAGCGTTGAATGAGCAGTTCTTC	CATESDLALNEQFF
TRBD1	NA	TRBV5-4	TRBJ1-2	TGTGCCAGCAGCCCACCAGGACAGGGGGCTATCTATGGCTACACCTTC	CASSPPGQGAIYGYTF
NA	NA	TRBV9	TRBJ2-7	TGTGCCAGCAGCGTAGAGCCGGGACGCTCCTACGAGCAGTACTTC	CASSVEPGRSYEQYF
NA	NA	TRBV7-3	TRBJ1-1	TGTGCCAGCAGCTTAACGACAAGCGGTCAGGAAAAAGCTTTCTTT	CASSLTTSGQEKAFF
TRBD2	NA	TRBV4-1	TRBJ2-7	TGCGCCAGCAGCCACTTAGCGGGAGAAGCCTACGAGCAGTACTTC	CASSHLAGEAYEQYF
TRBD2	NA	TRBV5-8	TRBJ2-5	TGTGCCACCACTTCGGGACTAGCGGGAGGGGTCCAAGAGACCCAGTACTTC	CATTSGLAGGVQETQYF
TRBD1	few	TRBV28	TRBJ1-1	TGTGCCAGCAGTTCCGGGACAGGGATGGCTGAAGCTTTCTTT	CASSSGTGMAEAFF
NA	NA	TRBV2	TRBJ2-1	TGTGCCAGCAGTGAACGTCCTAGTCCCTACAATGGGCAGTTCTTC	CASSERPSPYNGQFF
TRBD2	NA	TRBV7-8	TRBJ2-7	TGTGCCAGCAGCCTTGATTCGGCTAGCGGGAATCAGTACGAGCAGTACTTC	CASSLDSASGNQYEQYF
TRBD2	NA	TRBV28	TRBJ2-7	TGTGCCAGCAGCAGGGGACTAGCGGGACGAGGGAAATCAAACGAGCAGTACTTC	CASSRGLAGRGKSNEQYF
NA	NA	TRBV28	TRBJ2-7	TGTGCCAGCAGTTCGAGAAAGGGGGGTTGGGCTTACGAGCAGTACTTC	CASSSRKGGWAYEQYF
TRBD1	NA	TRBV28	TRBJ1-2	TGTGCCAGCAGTAGGGACAGGGGGGGGTTTGGCTACACCTTC	CASSRDRGGFGYTF
TRBD1	NA	TRBV7-9	TRBJ1-3	TGTGCCAGCAGCCGACAGGGCGGGACCACCATATATTTT	CASSRQGGTTIYF
TRBD1	NA	TRBV4-1	TRBJ1-2	TGCGCCAGCAGCCAGGAAACGGGACAGGGCGCCTATGGCTACACCTTC	CASSQETGQGAYGYTF
NA	NA	TRBV27	TRBJ1-2	TGTGCCAGCAGTCCCCAGGGTGTGATTAACTATGGCTACACCTTC	CASSPQGVINYGYTF
NA	NA	TRBV23-1	TRBJ2-2	TGCGCCAGCAGTCAAAATAGGAGGGGGGAGCTGTTTTTT	CASSQNRRGELFF
NA	NA	TRBV10-1	TRBJ2-3	TGCGCCACCAGGAGGACCAACACAGATACGCAGTATTTT	CATRRTNTDTQYF
TRBD2	NA	TRBV5-1	TRBJ2-1	TGCGCCAGCAGCTTGGGTGGCGGGAGGGACAATGAGCAGTTCTTC	CASSLGGGRDNEQFF
NA	NA	TRBV5-6	TRBJ1-2	TGTGCCAGCAGACCATGGGGTAAGGCTGGCTATGGCTACACCTTC	CASRPWGKAGYGYTF
TRBD1	NA	TRBV19	TRBJ2-7	TGTGCCAGTAGTACACGGACAGGCTACTCCTACGAGCAGTACTTC	CASSTRTGYSYEQYF
TRBD1	NA	TRBV18	TRBJ1-2	TGTGCCAGCTCACCAGGGGGGACAGCTAACTATGGCTACACCTTC	CASSPGGTANYGYTF
NA	NA	TRBV6-1	TRBJ2-7	TGTGCCAGCAGTGAAGCAGGGCTCGACTACGAGCAGTACTTC	CASSEAGLDYEQYF
TRBD1	NA	TRBV27	TRBJ1-2	TGTGCCAGCAGTTACAGGGGGCCCGTGGCAGGAGGCTATGGCTACACCTTC	CASSYRGPVAGGYGYTF
TRBD1	NA	TRBV3-1/TRBV3-2	TRBJ2-7	TGTGCCAGCAGCCAAGCGGACAGGGCGGTCTACGAGCAGTACTTC	CASSQADRAVYEQYF
NA	NA	TRBV6-5	TRBJ2-7	TGTGCCAGCAGTTACCTTCAGGGTAACGAGCAGTACTTC	CASSYLQGNEQYF